Listed below are T cell receptor beta chains from one sample, sequenced in a study of cytomegalovirus exposure and HLA in healthy donors. Using immunoSEQ multiplex PCR, the repertoire was profiled, and TCRdb retains in-frame clones only, with some absent. The repertoire consists of around 91,000 clones, with around 80% occurring once and the leading ten covering around 2.3%. Specimen: PBMCs. Receptors were obtained from a male donor in good health and CMV-seropositive. Both conserved end residues are part of each CDR3. D genes are given only for firm matches. Some rows mark clone size as missing; the rest say once, few, many or name a class of expanded clone.

cdr3_aa,cdr3_nt,clone_size,d_call,v_call,j_call
CASSLGGGTSYNEQFF,TGTGCCAGCAGCTTAGGGGGGGGGACCTCCTACAATGAGCAGTTCTTC,.,TRBD2,TRBV7-2,TRBJ2-1
CASSYWSGLSGGELFF,TGTGCCAGCAGTTACTGGTCAGGTCTATCTGGCGGGGAGCTGTTTTTT,.,.,TRBV6-5,TRBJ2-2
CASSDTQGYNSPLHF,TGTGCCAGCAGCGACACTCAGGGATATAATTCACCCCTCCACTTT,.,.,TRBV6-1,TRBJ1-6
CASSLYGQGGRPQHF,TGTGCCAGCAGCTTATATGGACAGGGGGGCCGGCCCCAGCATTTT,.,TRBD1,TRBV7-2,TRBJ1-5
CASSEFRRGETQYF,TGTGCCAGCAGTGAGTTCCGCAGGGGAGAGACCCAGTACTTC,.,.,TRBV2,TRBJ2-5
CASSFLPGLENEQFF,TGCGCCAGCAGTTTTCTTCCGGGACTAGAGAATGAGCAGTTCTTC,once,TRBD2,TRBV5-1,TRBJ2-1
CASSWFGPGENIQYF,TGTGCCAGCAGTTGGTTCGGGCCGGGGGAAAACATTCAGTACTTC,few,.,TRBV6-5,TRBJ2-4
CASSSEGGRRNTEAFF,TGTGCCAGCAGCTCGGAGGGAGGTAGGCGAAACACTGAAGCTTTCTTT,once,.,TRBV7-9,TRBJ1-1
CASSETGDYGYTF,TGTGCCAGCAGTGAGACAGGGGACTATGGCTACACCTTC,.,TRBD1,TRBV28,TRBJ1-2
CASSRTGNGYTF,TGTGCCAGCAGCCGGACAGGGAATGGCTACACCTTC,.,TRBD1,TRBV5-6,TRBJ1-2
CASSTLLGASGRPDTQYF,TGTGCCAGCAGTACCCTCCTGGGGGCTAGCGGGAGGCCAGATACGCAGTATTTT,.,TRBD2,TRBV9,TRBJ2-3
CASQTGNTEAFF,TGTGCCAGCCAGACTGGGAACACTGAAGCTTTCTTT,few,.,TRBV28,TRBJ1-1
CASSSRVDTEAFF,TGTGCCAGCAGCTCTAGAGTGGACACTGAAGCTTTCTTT,.,.,TRBV13,TRBJ1-1
CASAPSANYGYTF,TGTGCCAGCGCCCCTTCAGCTAACTATGGCTACACCTTC,few,.,TRBV7-2,TRBJ1-2
CASNLRDGLSYEQYF,TGTGCCAGCAACCTCCGGGACGGACTATCCTACGAGCAGTACTTC,.,.,TRBV6-1,TRBJ2-7
CASSPSTGLNTEAFF,TGTGCCAGCAGCCCGTCGACAGGGTTAAACACTGAAGCTTTCTTT,.,TRBD1,TRBV7-9,TRBJ1-1
CASRKLLAAYTGELFF,TGTGCCAGCCGAAAACTCTTAGCGGCTTACACCGGGGAGCTGTTTTTT,.,.,TRBV2,TRBJ2-2
CASSGLGTGVTEAFF,TGTGCCAGTAGTGGTTTAGGGACAGGGGTCACTGAAGCTTTCTTT,.,TRBD1,TRBV19,TRBJ1-1
CASSETANTEAFF,TGTGCCAGCAGTGAAACAGCCAACACTGAAGCTTTCTTT,few,.,TRBV6-1,TRBJ1-1
CASSQQGARGYTF,TGTGCCAGCAGCCAACAGGGGGCGAGGGGCTACACCTTC,.,TRBD1,TRBV27,TRBJ1-2
CASSPSGTDTQYF,TGCGCCAGCAGTCCCTCGGGGACAGATACGCAGTATTTT,.,.,TRBV10-1,TRBJ2-3
CATSRGRSTEAFF,TGTGCCACCAGCAGAGGCAGATCCACTGAAGCTTTCTTT,.,.,TRBV15,TRBJ1-1
CASSLYFLFAGEQYF,TGCGCCAGCAGCTTGTATTTTTTGTTCGCGGGCGAGCAGTACTTC,.,.,TRBV5-1,TRBJ2-7
CASSWGQGEKLFF,TGTGCCAGCAGCTGGGGACAGGGGGAAAAACTGTTTTTT,.,TRBD1,TRBV11-2,TRBJ1-4
CASSLRGETQYF,TGTGCCAGCAGCTTACGGGGTGAGACCCAGTACTTC,.,.,TRBV7-6,TRBJ2-5
CASSEGTGGYF,TGTGCCAGCAGCGAAGGGACAGGGGGATACTTC,.,TRBD1,TRBV7-9,TRBJ2-5
CASSPLATSTDTQYF,TGTGCCAGCTCACCACTAGCGACCAGCACAGATACGCAGTATTTT,.,.,TRBV18,TRBJ2-3
CASSTGTGTYEQYF,TGCGCCAGCAGCACCGGGACAGGAACCTACGAGCAGTACTTC,once,TRBD1,TRBV5-1,TRBJ2-7